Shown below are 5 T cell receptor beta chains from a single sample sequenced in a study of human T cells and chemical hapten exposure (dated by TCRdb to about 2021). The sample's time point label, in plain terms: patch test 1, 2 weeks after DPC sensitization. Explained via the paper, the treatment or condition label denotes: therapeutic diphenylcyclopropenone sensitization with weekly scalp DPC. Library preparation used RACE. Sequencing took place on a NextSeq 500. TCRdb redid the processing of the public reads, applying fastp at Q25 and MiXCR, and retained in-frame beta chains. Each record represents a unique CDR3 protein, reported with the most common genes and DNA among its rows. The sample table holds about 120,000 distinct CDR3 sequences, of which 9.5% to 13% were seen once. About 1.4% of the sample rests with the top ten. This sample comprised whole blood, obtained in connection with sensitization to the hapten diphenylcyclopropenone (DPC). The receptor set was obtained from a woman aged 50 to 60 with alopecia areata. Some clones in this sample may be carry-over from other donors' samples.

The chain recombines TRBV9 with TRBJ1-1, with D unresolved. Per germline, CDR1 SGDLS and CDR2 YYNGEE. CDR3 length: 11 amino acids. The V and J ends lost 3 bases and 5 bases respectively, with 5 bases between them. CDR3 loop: CASSARTEAFF. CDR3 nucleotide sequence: TGTGCCAGCAGCGCCAGGACTGAAGCTTTCTTT.

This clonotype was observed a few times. CDR3 loop: CASRLTEATDTQYF. The DNA for the CDR3 is TGTGCCAGCAGGCTAACAGAGGCGACGGATACGCAGTATTTT. The chain combines TRBV6-1 with TRBJ2-3; the D is unclear. V lost 6 bases, J lost 6 bases, and 16 bases lay in between. The CDR3 is made up of 14 amino acids. The germline V gene has CDR1 MNHNS and CDR2 SASEGT.

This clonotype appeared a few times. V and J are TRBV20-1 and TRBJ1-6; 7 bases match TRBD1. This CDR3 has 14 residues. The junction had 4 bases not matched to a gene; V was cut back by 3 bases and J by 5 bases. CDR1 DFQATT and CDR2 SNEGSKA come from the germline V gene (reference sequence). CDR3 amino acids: CSASRDRHNSPLHF. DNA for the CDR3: TGCAGTGCTAGTCGGGACAGACATAATTCACCCCTCCACTTT.

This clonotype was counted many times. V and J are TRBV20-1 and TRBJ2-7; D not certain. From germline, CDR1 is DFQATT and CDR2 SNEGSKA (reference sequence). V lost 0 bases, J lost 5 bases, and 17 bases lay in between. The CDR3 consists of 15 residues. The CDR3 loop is CSARDSGIGINEQYF. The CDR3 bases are TGCAGTGCTAGAGATTCGGGCATAGGCATTAACGAGCAGTACTTC.

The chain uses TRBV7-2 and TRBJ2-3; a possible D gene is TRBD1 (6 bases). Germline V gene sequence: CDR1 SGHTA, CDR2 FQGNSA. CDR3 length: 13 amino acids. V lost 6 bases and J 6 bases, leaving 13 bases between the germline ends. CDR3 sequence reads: CASRQNQGDTQYF. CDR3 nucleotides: TGTGCCAGCAGGCAGAACCAGGGGGATACGCAGTATTTT.